This T cell receptor beta chain is from a study of T cells after yellow fever vaccination. Study at large: Where fractions had low cell numbers, libraries were prepared from them with the SMART-Seq v4 Ultra Low Input RNA kit. Findings of the study overall: A minor fraction of clonotypes spanned both CD4 and CD8 compartments. Post-booster repertoires contained most primary-vaccination clones again (around 97% CD4, 85% to 90% CD8). Contamination by abundant bulk-population clonotypes could be present in FACS-sorted repertoires.

TCRdb analysed the 5' RACE reads with MiXCR anew, one entry per CDR3 protein. The sample carries hundreds of thousands of distinct CDR3 sequences, roughly 3.5% recorded once. Comments on this clonotype: Its target is unknown.

The germline V and J ends were trimmed by 6 bases and 3 bases, with 19 bases remaining between them. This CDR3 has 16 amino acids. Germline V CDR1 and CDR2: MNHEY, SVGAGI. Sequences were derived from PBMCs, sampled on the day of the yellow fever booster vaccination. The clonotype was recovered from a man younger than 30 who received the YFV17D yellow fever vaccine. The J gene is TRBJ2-3, the V gene TRBV6-5, with D perhaps TRBD1 (6 bases). CDR3 sequence reads: CASSLGLRGYTDTQYF. CDR3 in DNA: TGTGCCAGCAGCCTGGGCCTCAGGGGATATACAGATACGCAGTATTTT.